The clone carrying this T cell receptor beta chain was seen ten or more times. No treatment had been given to any patient before thyroid surgery. This sample was taken from a study of metastatic and nonmetastatic thyroid tumors. In the study's own analysis: For papillary thyroid cancer, a distant-metastasis classifier was constructed from CDR3 differences observed across clinicopathological groups. TCRdb reanalyzed the PCR reads via MiXCR. V and J calls and clone size were set by TCRdb, not the authors. The top ten clones hold 8.8% of a sample with some 84,000 clones, 8% to 9.5% of them seen once. The sample taken for sequencing was blood. The receptor comes from a female donor with papillary thyroid cancer or a benign thyroid nodule (not recorded which). Some clones in this sample may be carry-over from other donors' samples.

The CDR3 region is CASSQGSQPQHF. CDR3 nucleotide sequence: TGTGCCAGCAGCCAAGGAAGTCAGCCCCAGCATTTT. This rearrangement joins TRBV4-2 to TRBJ1-5; D is unclear. The CDR3 loop spans 12 amino acids. Germline-derived CDR1 and CDR2 are LGHNA and YNFKEQ. Trimming pared 1 base from V and 6 bases from J, leaving 4 bases between.